The TCR beta chain under discussion was sequenced for a study of glioma-infiltrating T cells after dendritic cell vaccination (dated by TCRdb to the mid-2010s). General notes on the study: The cohort comprised about 15 glioblastoma patients from Phase I and II dendritic cell vaccination trials, 9 newly diagnosed and 6 with recurrent disease. Between about 2003 and 2012, patients were given autologous tumor lysate-pulsed dendritic cell vaccination. The vaccine was prepared from monocyte-derived dendritic cells that were cultured for more than six days with IL-4 and GM-CSF and then pulsed overnight with autologous tumor lysate. Three intradermal dendritic cell vaccine injections were administered to patients at biweekly intervals in the arm below the axilla. Tumor-infiltrating lymphocyte content was quantified and tumor and blood repertoires were compared in dendritic cell-vaccinated glioblastoma patients by deep sequencing of TCR beta CDR3 regions. TCR sequencing metrics, including TIL content and tumor-blood repertoire overlap, were correlated with survival after dendritic cell vaccination.

TCRB CDR3 regions were amplified from approximately 2 ug genomic DNA, or all available DNA if less, using the immunoSEQ assay. The multiplex PCR employed 60 forward primers targeting TCR V beta segments and 13 reverse primers targeting J beta segments. To estimate the number of reads per starting template, synthetic control templates were added to each sample at limiting dilution. The Illumina HiSeq System generated 87 bp sequencing reads. As for the original processing: PCR and sequencing errors were removed by a nearest neighbor algorithm that merged closely related sequences. TCR overlap was measured as the percentage of unique tumor TCR beta sequences that were also present in the peripheral blood of the same patient. TCRdb holds this immuneACCESS table with in-frame rearrangements only. Some clones are missing; in checked studies, unresolved V genes explain under half, and the rest has no known cause. V, J and clone size derive from that table, while D and trimming were established from the DNA sequence. A total of more than 85,000 clones appear in this sample, nearly 90% of them only once. The ten largest clones add up to approximately 2.7% of the sample.

V lost 5 bases and J lost 6 bases, and the count of bases not matched to a germline gene is 8. CDR1 and CDR2 are read off the germline V gene (reference sequence) as MNHEY and SMNVEV. Measured from the cysteine to the phenylalanine, the CDR3 is 15 residues long. The DNA shown is the 45-base CDR3, in frame from base 1. The intended sense of this specimen's time point label: after dendritic cell vaccination, including at tumor progression/relapse. Patients were selected for having adequate residual fresh-frozen tumor tissue and more than two years of available survival data. Molecular status otherwise varied across the glioblastoma patients, but none of them carried an isocitrate dehydrogenase mutation. PBMC collection took place before vaccination, two weeks after the third vaccination, and at tumor progression if progression occurred. The Qiagen DNeasy Blood extraction Kit was used for extraction of genomic DNA.

What the authors observed across the whole study: The three-group TCR overlap response model was described as speculative and requiring prospective validation. After dendritic cell vaccination, a higher estimated pretreatment TIL content predicted longer time to progression and overall survival. The cohort was small and heterogeneous, only a few patients had full blood and tumor sets, and even fewer had initial-recurrent tumor pairs. TCR clonality showed no direct relationship with survival, which suggests that a diverse polyclonal response may be important.

Worth noting for this clone: It lacks a known antigen. The sample holds no much larger clone one base away, and base qualities are not on file.

The sequence links TRBV27 to TRBJ2-7, with TRBD2 identical over 12 junction bases. This specimen was blood, taken after dendritic cell vaccination. This receptor was taken from a human donor with glioblastoma. DNA sequence: TGTGCCAGCAGTGAAACGCCGGGACTAGCGGGCGAGCAGTACTTC. Its protein is CASSETPGLAGEQYF.